Each of the 7 T cell receptor beta chains below was sequenced from the same sample in a study of T cells in Graves' hyperthyroidism and ophthalmopathy. Researchers took RNA transcripts and amplified the TCR beta CDR3 regions from them. Researchers ran a first-round RT-PCR on the TCR CDR3 using the HTBI primer set. TCRdb analysed the multiplex PCR reads with MiXCR anew, one entry per CDR3 protein. The sample lists a few hundred thousand distinct CDR3 sequences, around 20% occurring once. Material for sequencing was blood. The receptors here all came from a man between 40 and 49 years old with Graves' hyperthyroidism.

The CDR3 region has the DNA TGCAGCCCGTCCAGCGCGGGGGGCGTAGAGCAGTACTTC. It is translated as CSPSSAGGVEQYF. The chain has TRBV20-1 and TRBJ2-7, with 8 bases that match TRBD2. Germline V gene data show CDR1 as DFQATT and CDR2 as SNEGSKA (reference sequence). CDR3 length: 13 amino acids.

This clonotype was detected many times. The chain has TRBV18 and TRBJ1-1; 10 bases map to TRBD1. This CDR3 comprises 14 residues. Trimming at V came to 4 bases and at J to 9 bases, leaving 8 bases not matched to a gene. Germline V gene sequence: CDR1 KGHSH, CDR2 LQKENI. Here the CDR3 DNA reads TGTGCCAGCTCACTAGGGACAGGGGACTGGAAAGCTTTCTTT. Protein product: CASSLGTGDWKAFF.

This clonotype was recorded many times. The chain has TRBV11-2 and TRBJ2-7; tentative D call: TRBD1 (5 bases). This CDR3 region has 13 residues. V was clipped by 5 bases and J by 2 bases, with 10 bases between them. Germline CDR1 and CDR2: SGHAT and FQNNGV. The CDR3 loop is CASSTTTAYEQYF. The DNA of the CDR3 is TGTGCCAGCAGCACCACGACAGCCTACGAGCAGTACTTC.

This clonotype has at least ten counts. The V and J genes are TRBV24-1 and TRBJ2-7; weak D call: TRBD1 (7 bases). Germline V gene lookup returns CDR1 KGHDR and CDR2 SFDVKD. The CDR3 has 17 amino acids. The V gene lost 3 bases and the J gene lost 6 bases, with 23 bases spanning the gap. The CDR3: CATSDNAGGTAWGEQYF. The CDR3 DNA is TGTGCCACCAGTGATAACGCCGGCGGGACAGCTTGGGGCGAGCAGTACTTC.

This sequence joins TRBV29-1 and TRBJ1-2, with D maybe TRBD1 (5 bases). V was cut by 1 base and J by 5 bases, with 11 bases left in between. Per germline, CDR1 SQVTM and CDR2 ANQGSEA. This CDR3 is 13 amino acids long. Here the CDR3 reads CSVEAGTRYGYTF. The CDR3 DNA sequence: TGCAGCGTTGAAGCCGGGACGAGATATGGCTACACCTTC.

This clonotype has at least ten counts. This chain connects TRBV5-1 to TRBJ2-3; 7 bases line up with TRBD1. Germline V gene sequence: CDR1 SGHRS, CDR2 YFSETQ. V lost 0 bases to trimming and J lost 5 bases; unmatched junction nucleotides: 3. The CDR3 is 14 amino acids. The CDR3 DNA sequence: TGCGCCAGCAGCTTGGAGGGGGCGAGAGATACGCAGTATTTT. This codes for CASSLEGARDTQYF.

V gene TRBV4-3 combines with J gene TRBJ1-5; TRBD1 aligns across 8 bases. J gave up 4 bases and V 4 bases, and 6 bases lay outside the gene matches. The CDR3 is made up of 15 amino acids. CDR1 is LGHNA, CDR2 YSLEER, per germline. The CDR3 DNA is TGCGCCAGCAGCCCGACGGGACAGGCAAATCAGCCCCAGCATTTT. Protein product: CASSPTGQANQPQHF.